The text below deals with one TCR beta chain. This clone has more than one count but fewer than ten. The specificity of this receptor is unknown. No much larger clone is present one base from it, and per-base qualities are unavailable. This specimen comes from a study of T cell responses to AZD1222 COVID-19 vaccine (dated by TCRdb to the early 2020s). Regarding the study in general: AZD1222 recipients given second doses at about 4 weeks or at about 12 weeks were pooled, since spike-specific TCR depth and breadth were not found to differ between the two schedules. A total of 233 trial participants underwent TCR sequencing, of whom about 210 received two doses of AZD1222 and some 25 received two doses of the MenACWY control vaccine. Trial participants were enrolled by age into 18-55, 56-69 and 70-plus year subgroups, with roughly 160, 29 and 62 TCR-sequenced participants respectively. Results and caveats for the whole study, not just this receptor: Reportedly, close to half of the unique spike-specific TCRs recognized epitopes lying outside the regions that are mutated in the B.1.351 and B.1.1.7 variants. Conclusions about previously exposed vaccinees are limited because only six or seven AZD1222 recipients were SARS-CoV-2 seropositive at baseline. Spike-specific TCR breadth and depth rose significantly after two AZD1222 doses compared with day 0 and with MenACWY recipients. Because no samples from the day 14 peak response were available, repertoires could be characterized only after the peak T cell response. Participants were mostly white British and included more females than males, and it was suggested by the authors that clonal diversity may have been underestimated. The whole spike protein was spanned by vaccine-associated CD4 TCRs, and dominant responses were seen in regions 160-218 and 743-854. In the small 56-69-year group, the increase in depth fell short of significance, most likely because of low power.

V lost 4 bases and J lost 1 base; the stretch between them is 8 bases long. CDR1 and CDR2 are read off the germline V gene as SGHRS and YFSETQ. Including cysteine and phenylalanine, the CDR3 has 13 amino acids. CDR3 DNA only is kept here, 39 bases in frame from base 1. The CDR3 regions of human TCRbeta chains were subjected to immunosequencing. The paper's data handling went like this. TCRs in the repertoires were compared against a reference library of SARS-CoV-2-specific TCRs that had been generated with the MIRA antigen-specificity platform. Breadth meant the fraction of unique TCRs that were SARS-CoV-2-associated, whereas depth meant the fraction of total T cells that were SARS-CoV-2-associated. Using the MIRA data, every spike-specific TCR was mapped to the spike region that the TCR reacted to and assigned to either a CD4 or a CD8 class. Log10-transformed breadth and depth values were compared by one-way ANOVA with Sidak's multiple comparisons tests. The table comes from immuneACCESS by way of TCRdb, which keeps in-frame sequences with V and J called. Part of the clones is missing from these tables; in studies checked, under half for an unresolved V gene and the rest for unknown reasons. That table supplies the V and J calls and clone size; D and trimming were determined from the DNA. Counted in this sample were about 140,000 clones; 88% of them appeared once. The biggest ten clones account for under 3.5% of the sample.

Reading the label with the study, this specimen's time point is: baseline before first vaccination. Samples from vaccinated people were obtained from the UK trials COV001 and COV002, which included a single-blind randomized controlled phase 2/3 trial of AZD1222 (ChAdOx1 nCoV-19) in healthy adults. For TCRbeta chain sequencing, PBMC samples from trial participants were taken at day 0 and at day 28 after the second dose. The material was peripheral blood, obtained on day 0 of AZD1222 vaccination. This TCR was sampled from an adult in good health. The sequence is built from TRBV5-1 and TRBJ1-1; too little of a D gene remains to name it. The bases are TGCGCCAGCAGCCCCCAGGAGAACACTGAAGCTTTCTTT. It encodes CASSPQENTEAFF.